These 26 T cell receptor beta chains were all obtained from the same sample, sequenced in a study of cytomegalovirus exposure and HLA in healthy donors. In the PCR, 60 Vbeta and 13 Jbeta primers were used. The table came from immunoSEQ multiplex PCR; TCRdb's copy has only in-frame clones and leaves some out. The sample holds approximately 190,000 clones, 87% seen once. The sequenced sample was PBMCs. The receptors were gathered from a man under 40 in good health and CMV-seronegative.

The chain employs TRBV6-5 and TRBJ2-3; 7 nucleotides line up with TRBD2. With 0 bases clipped from V and 4 bases from J, the junction kept 4 bases outside the gene matches. Per the germline V gene, CDR1 is MNHEY and CDR2 is SVGAGI. This CDR3 has 15 amino acids. Here the CDR3 reads CASSYSGGPADTQYF. DNA of the CDR3: TGTGCCAGCAGTTACTCGGGAGGGCCGGCAGATACGCAGTATTTT.

The gene calls are TRBV5-8 and TRBJ2-1; D perhaps matches TRBD1 (5 bases). Germline V gene sequence: CDR1 SGHTS, CDR2 YDEGEE. Trimming shortened V by 0 bases and J by 3 bases, and 10 bases separated the two germline ends. The CDR3 totals 15 residues. The DNA of the CDR3 is TGTGCCAGCAGCTTGGAAGGCAGGGTCTACAATGAGCAGTTCTTC. Translated, it gives CASSLEGRVYNEQFF.

The J gene is TRBJ2-2, the V gene TRBV6-6; a weak D match, TRBD2 (5 bases). V lost 5 bases to trimming and J lost 2 bases, with 12 bases between them. The CDR3 runs 15 residues. CDR1 is MNHNY, CDR2 SVGAGI, per germline (reference sequence). CDR3 coding DNA: TGTGCCAGCAGTGGAGGACGGGTCAACACCGGGGAGCTGTTTTTT. Translation gives CASSGGRVNTGELFF.

This clone was found a few times. The chain is built from TRBV4-1 and TRBJ2-7, with a possible D match to TRBD2 (6 bases). V gave up 4 bases and J gave up 4 bases, with 11 bases separating them. The CDR3 is made up of 13 amino acids. Germline CDR1 reads MGHRA; CDR2 reads YSYEKL. The CDR3 DNA follows: TGCGCCAGCAGCCGCGGGGTCCCGTACGAGCAGTACTTC. Its translation: CASSRGVPYEQYF.

This chain connects TRBV29-1 to TRBJ2-1; 10 bases agree with TRBD1. Germline-derived CDR1 and CDR2 are SQVTM and ANQGSEA. This CDR3 has 14 amino acids. With V trimmed by 7 bases and J by 5 bases, 8 bases remained unmatched. CDR3 region: CSAAGTGDHNEQFF. DNA for the CDR3: TGCAGCGCCGCCGGGACAGGGGACCACAATGAGCAGTTCTTC.

This chain joins TRBV5-1 and TRBJ2-7, with TRBD1 as a possible D gene (5 bases). Germline CDR1 and CDR2: SGHRS and YFSETQ. Trimming took off 2 bases at V and 4 bases at J, with 10 bases between the two ends. This CDR3 is built from 13 residues. The CDR3 here is CASSFSAGYEQYF. DNA of the CDR3: TGCGCCAGCAGCTTTTCGGCAGGGTACGAGCAGTACTTC.

The chain uses TRBV5-1 and TRBJ2-5, with TRBD2 matching 7 bases. V lost 1 base, J lost 4 bases, and 7 bases stayed unmatched. The CDR3 totals 15 residues. CDR1 is SGHRS and CDR2 is YFSETQ in the germline V gene. In DNA, the CDR3 is TGCGCCAGCAGCTTGCTGGGAGGCGGGAGAGAGACCCAGTACTTC. Amino acids: CASSLLGGGRETQYF.

This rearrangement joins TRBV4-1 to TRBJ2-1, with 7 bases identical to TRBD2. V gave up 5 bases and J gave up 7 bases; unmatched junction bases: 20. CDR3 length: 18 amino acids. Germline V gene sequence: CDR1 MGHRA, CDR2 YSYEKL. The CDR3 here is CASSSRGSGRGRQNEQFF. The CDR3 DNA sequence: TGCGCCAGCAGCTCCCGGGGTAGCGGGCGCGGGCGGCAGAATGAGCAGTTCTTC.

J is TRBJ2-3 and V is TRBV28, with 13 nucleotides matching TRBD2. The V and J ends lost 2 bases and 0 bases, in that order; junction bases with no gene match: 2. Germline values: CDR1 MDHEN, CDR2 SYDVKM. The CDR3 length is 17 residues. The CDR3 sequence: CASSLGGLAGSTDTQYF. The CDR3 DNA is TGTGCCAGCAGTTTAGGGGGACTAGCGGGAAGCACAGATACGCAGTATTTT.

In DNA, the CDR3 is TGCGCCAGCAGCCAAGATGCCCGACAGGGGGGCGACTATGGCTACACCTTC. It translates to CASSQDARQGGDYGYTF. The V and J genes are TRBV4-1 and TRBJ1-2; TRBD1 matches at 9 bases. The CDR3 totals 17 residues. Per the germline V gene, CDR1 is MGHRA and CDR2 is YSYEKL. With V trimmed by 0 bases and J by 3 bases, 8 bases remained unmatched.

The rearrangement uses TRBV7-9 and TRBJ2-2; a possible D gene is TRBD1 (6 bases). CDR1 is SEHNR and CDR2 is FQNEAQ in the germline V gene (reference sequence). The CDR3 is made up of 15 amino acids. V dropped 2 bases and J dropped 6 bases, with 13 bases sitting between them. The CDR3 nucleotides are TGTGCCAGCAGCTTAACCTACTCAGGGGCCGGGGAGCTGTTTTTT. It codes for CASSLTYSGAGELFF.

The chain carries TRBV2 and TRBJ2-3, with TRBD1 as a possible D gene (5 bases). V shed 8 bases and J shed 2 bases, with 11 bases lying between them. Germline V CDR1 and CDR2: SNHLY, FYNNEI. This CDR3 has 13 amino acids. The chain's CDR3 is CASPPGNTDTQYF. In DNA form, the CDR3 reads TGTGCCAGCCCCCCAGGGAACACAGATACGCAGTATTTT.

As to this clone: Germline is not matched at one junction end, which may reflect a read error. This chain uses TRBV7-9 with TRBJ2-6; the match to TRBD1 covers 7 bases. CDR1 is SEHNR and CDR2 is FQNEAQ in the germline V gene (reference sequence). The CDR3 length is 16 residues. CDR3 coding DNA: TGTTCCAGCAGCCTGGGACAGACCTCTGGGGCCAACGTCCTGACTTTC. Protein: CSSSLGQTSGANVLTF.

This clone was seen only a few times. This rearrangement joins TRBV28 to TRBJ1-5; no definite D call. V lost 5 bases to trimming and J lost 7 bases, with 6 bases between them. From germline, CDR1 is MDHEN and CDR2 SYDVKM. The CDR3 loop spans 11 amino acids. CDR3 coding DNA: TGTGCCAGCAGTACTTGGCAGCCCCAGCATTTT. It encodes CASSTWQPQHF.

The chain joins TRBV19 to TRBJ1-4; a weak D match, TRBD1 (6 bases). The germline gives CDR1 LNHDA, CDR2 SQIVND (reference sequence). V shed 5 bases and J shed 3 bases, with 13 bases lying between them. There are 15 residues in the CDR3. The CDR3 sequence: CASSPQQGPNEKLFF. The CDR3 coding sequence is TGTGCCAGTAGTCCTCAACAGGGACCTAATGAAAAACTGTTTTTT.

This sequence joins TRBV6-1 and TRBJ2-7, with 8 bases fitting TRBD1. Germline CDR1 is MNHNS and CDR2 is SASEGT. This CDR3 region has 14 residues. V shed 8 bases and J 4 bases; nucleotides not matched to a gene: 10. CDR3 region: CASYGQGEGYEQYF. The CDR3 DNA follows: TGTGCCAGCTACGGACAGGGAGAGGGGTACGAGCAGTACTTC.

The rearrangement joins TRBV7-2 to TRBJ1-2; D perhaps matches TRBD1 (5 bases). This CDR3 has 13 residues. Germline values: CDR1 SGHTA, CDR2 FQGNSA. Trimming took off 7 bases at V and 8 bases at J, with 17 bases between the two ends. This CDR3 is CASTPDSLSGYTF. The CDR3 bases are TGTGCCAGCACCCCCGACAGTTTAAGCGGCTACACCTTC.

The chain has TRBV19 and TRBJ2-2; TRBD2 matches at 10 bases. Germline V lookup: CDR1 LNHDA, CDR2 SQIVND (reference sequence). Unmatched junction bases numbered 5, after V lost 3 bases and J lost 4 bases. CDR3 length: 16 amino acids. The CDR3 DNA reads TGTGCCAGTAGTATCGATAGCGGGAGGTCCACCGGGGAGCTGTTTTTT. This gives the protein CASSIDSGRSTGELFF. Based on the CDR3 plus reference TRBV19 and TRBJ2-2, the full variable domain is DGGITQSPKYLFRKEGQNVTLSCEQNLNHDAMYWYRQDPGQGLRLIYYSQIVNDFQKGDIAEGYSVSREKKESFPLTVTSAQKNPTAFYLCASSIDSGRSTGELFFGEGSRLTVL.

V and J are TRBV20-1 and TRBJ2-5; no firm D call. With the DNA end fitting TRBJ2-7 better, the J assignment may be wrong. The germline CDR1 and CDR2 sequences are DFQATT and SNEGSKA (reference sequence). The CDR3 is 11 residues long. The CDR3 nucleotides read TGCAAAATCGACACCTCCTACGAGCAGTACTTC. Translating it yields CKIDTSYEQYF.

This chain links TRBV5-4 with TRBJ1-3, with D uncertain. This CDR3 has 14 amino acids. Germline CDR1 SGHNT, CDR2 YYREEE (reference sequence). V was clipped by 1 base and J by 4 bases, with 9 bases between them. The CDR3 here is CASSLSVAGNTIYF. The CDR3 region has the DNA TGTGCCAGCAGCTTGTCAGTAGCGGGAAACACCATATATTTT. The full variable domain, rest sourced from reference TRBV5-4 and TRBJ1-3, is ETGVTQSPTHLIKTRGQQVTLRCSSQSGHNTVSWYQQALGQGPQFIFQYYREEENGRGNFPPRFSGLQFPNYSSELNVNALELDDSALYLCASSLSVAGNTIYFGEGSWLTVV.

The chain employs TRBV11-2 and TRBJ1-1, with D uncertain. Trimming left V 0 bases short and J 6 bases short, with 11 bases between. The germline V gene has CDR1 SGHAT and CDR2 FQNNGV. The CDR3 length is 14 residues. The CDR3, as DNA: TGTGCCAGCAGCTTAGATTCGGGGTTCTCTGAAGCTTTCTTT. Translated: CASSLDSGFSEAFF. The full variable domain, completed using reference TRBV11-2 and TRBJ1-1, is EAGVAQSPRYKIIEKRQSVAFWCNPISGHATLYWYQQILGQGPKLLIQFQNNGVVDDSQLPKDRFSAERLKGVDSTLKIQPAKLEDSAVYLCASSLDSGFSEAFFGQGTRLTVV.

V is TRBV21-1 and J is TRBJ2-7; the DNA was not compared with TRBD1, the D call given in the table. TRBV21-1 is deemed a pseudogene. The CDR3 is made up of 13 amino acids. Here the CDR3 DNA reads TGTGCCAGCAGCCGCGACAGGGGATGCGAGCAGTACTTC. Protein product: CASSRDRGCEQYF.

The V call is TRBV28, the J call TRBJ2-7, with TRBD1 identical over 8 bases. The CDR3 sequence is 13 residues long. CDR1 is MDHEN and CDR2 is SYDVKM in the germline V gene. With V trimmed by 7 bases and J by 9 bases, 11 bases remained unmatched. In DNA, the CDR3 is TGTGCCAGCACGTGGGACAGGCGAATAGGGCAGTACTTC. Translated, it gives CASTWDRRIGQYF.

The chain has TRBV25-1 and TRBJ2-5; tentative D call: TRBD2 (5 bases). Germline lookup yields CDR1 MGHDK and CDR2 SYGVNS. The germline V and J ends were trimmed by 2 bases and 4 bases, with 5 bases remaining between them. The CDR3 extends over 12 amino acids. CDR3 amino acids: CASSERGETQYF. CDR3 DNA: TGTGCCAGCAGTGAACGGGGAGAGACCCAGTACTTC.

This chain uses TRBV6-5 with TRBJ2-5, with 7 bases identical to TRBD2. Per the germline V gene, CDR1 is MNHEY and CDR2 is SVGAGI. This CDR3 region has 15 residues. V was pared by 6 bases and J by 5 bases, with 12 bases of the junction left unmatched. CDR3 amino acids: CASSPALGGWETQYF. The CDR3 nucleotides read TGTGCCAGCAGCCCGGCCCTGGGGGGGTGGGAGACCCAGTACTTC.

The V and J genes are TRBV6-1 and TRBJ1-6; D is unclear. Looked up from germline, CDR1 is MNHNS and CDR2 is SASEGT. There are 13 residues in the CDR3. The V gene lost 10 bases and the J gene lost 7 bases, with 14 bases spanning the gap. In DNA form, the CDR3 reads TGTGCCACGAGGCTCTCGGGGAATTCACCCCTCCACTTT. This encodes CATRLSGNSPLHF.